The 26 T cell receptor beta chains listed next were all sequenced from one sample in a study of T cell repertoires in cytomegalovirus infection. These receptors lack a known antigen. TCRdb independently ran MiXCR on the reads; one entry per CDR3 protein. The table has approximately 990,000 distinct CDR3 sequences, around 32% seen once. Sequenced here: cultured CD8+ T cells from PBMCs, sampled from culture after CMV antigen stimulation. The receptors derive from a human donor in good health (CMV status not recorded). Some clones in this sample may be carry-over from other donors' samples.

This clonotype was observed at least ten times. The chain carries TRBV2 and TRBJ1-1; D call uncertain. CDR1 and CDR2 from the germline V gene are SNHLY and FYNNEI. V dropped 5 bases and J dropped 8 bases, with 15 bases sitting between them. CDR3 length: 13 residues. The CDR3 DNA sequence: TGTGCCAGCAGTCACAACCCGGCCACGGAAGCTTTCTTT. It yields the protein CASSHNPATEAFF.

V is TRBV7-6 and J is TRBJ2-5, with D maybe TRBD2 (6 bases). This CDR3 spans 14 amino acids. Germline CDR1 and CDR2: SGHVS and FNYEAQ. V lost 4 bases, J lost 5 bases, and 14 bases lay in between. The CDR3 loop reads CASSSEAGRETQYF. CDR3 in DNA: TGTGCCAGCAGCTCCGAGGCGGGGCGCGAGACCCAGTACTTC.

The chain combines TRBV6-6 with TRBJ2-3; TRBD2 aligns across 16 bases. CDR1 MNHNY and CDR2 SVGAGI come from the germline V gene (reference sequence). V shed 2 bases and J 2 bases; nucleotides not matched to a gene: 10. The CDR3 has 20 residues. CDR3 amino acids: CASSYPPGTSGGADTDTQYF. The DNA of the CDR3 is TGTGCCAGCAGTTACCCACCAGGGACTAGCGGGGGGGCCGACACAGATACGCAGTATTTT.

This clonotype was recorded a few times. This rearrangement joins TRBV7-6 to TRBJ1-2; possibly TRBD1 for D (5 bases). Between the trimmed V and J ends, which lost 1 base and 3 bases, there was a span of 21 bases. The germline V gene encodes CDR1 SGHVS and CDR2 FNYEAQ. CDR3 length: 18 residues. This CDR3 reads CASSLGVWDGTTDYGYTF. CDR3 bases: TGTGCCAGCAGCTTAGGCGTGTGGGACGGGACCACCGACTATGGCTACACCTTC.

This clonotype was seen only a few times. The chain has TRBV24-1 and TRBJ2-1; 8 bases line up with TRBD1. Germline-derived CDR1 and CDR2 are KGHDR and SFDVKD. The CDR3 has 15 residues. J was trimmed by 7 bases and V by 4 bases; bases with no gene match: 8. The CDR3 nucleotides are TGTGCCACCAGTGACTCCGGGACAGGAGGGAATGAGCAGTTCTTC. It translates to CATSDSGTGGNEQFF.

The V gene is TRBV20-1, the J gene TRBJ2-7; D might be TRBD1 (6 bases). V was trimmed by 3 bases and J by 3 bases, leaving 18 bases between them. CDR1 and CDR2 from the germline V gene are DFQATT and SNEGSKA (reference sequence). This CDR3 has 15 residues. The CDR3 spells CSARDSSWPLYEQYV. CDR3 DNA sequence: TGCAGTGCTAGGGACAGCAGCTGGCCCCTCTACGAGCAGTACGTC.

The chain is built from TRBV27 and TRBJ2-1; TRBD2 matches at 7 bases. The germline V gene has CDR1 MNHEY and CDR2 SMNVEV (reference sequence). The CDR3 runs to 15 residues. V lost 8 bases, J lost 1 base, and 8 bases stayed unmatched. This CDR3 is CASFVSGESYNEQFF. In DNA form, the CDR3 reads TGTGCCAGCTTTGTGAGCGGGGAGTCCTACAATGAGCAGTTCTTC.

This rearrangement joins TRBV7-2 to TRBJ2-2, with unresolved D. The CDR3 is 15 amino acids. Germline V lookup: CDR1 SGHTA, CDR2 FQGNSA. Trimming took 5 bases from V and 5 from J, leaving 15 bases between them. CDR3: CASSDDHTVTGELFF. CDR3 bases: TGTGCCAGCAGCGACGACCACACGGTGACCGGGGAGCTGTTTTTT.

This chain joins TRBV2 and TRBJ2-3; TRBD2 matches at 12 bases. Per the germline V gene, CDR1 is SNHLY and CDR2 is FYNNEI. After removal of 7 bases from V and 0 bases from J, the junction contained 8 bases not matched to a gene. The CDR3 has 17 residues. DNA of the CDR3: TGTGCCAGCATCGGGACTAGCGGGCCCCCTAGCACAGATACGCAGTATTTT. Translating gives CASIGTSGPPSTDTQYF.

The chain joins TRBV19 to TRBJ1-1; the D is unclear. Deletions cut 4 bases from V and 3 bases from J, with 9 bases between. This CDR3 spans 13 amino acids. CDR1 is LNHDA and CDR2 is SQIVND in the germline V gene (reference sequence). As DNA, the CDR3 is TGTGCCAGTAGTAAGGTACGGGACACTGAAGCTTTCTTT. Protein product: CASSKVRDTEAFF.

A word on this clonotype: The DNA is left out, because the CDR3 cannot be placed on it with certainty; the CDR3 is given as TCRdb lists it. This chain connects TRBV6-1 to TRBJ2-7; the table names TRBD1, a call not compared with the DNA. The CDR3 is made up of 16 amino acids, end residues included. Germline V lookup: CDR1 MNHNS, CDR2 SASEGT. The CDR3 loop is CASSILDRESTYEQYF.

Comments on this clonotype: A much larger clonotype is one base distant, so this may be a read error. The CDR3 here is CASGLGSHQNTEAFF. As DNA, the CDR3 is TGTGCCAGCGGCTTAGGGTCCCACCAGAACACTGAAGCTTTCTTT. The V and J genes are TRBV7-6 and TRBJ1-1; D uncertain. This CDR3 contains 15 residues. Germline V gene sequence: CDR1 SGHVS, CDR2 FNYEAQ.

This clonotype came up many times. V is TRBV6-2 or TRBV6-3 and J is TRBJ2-7; D remains ambiguous. The CDR3 is made up of 13 amino acids. Trimming took off 0 bases at V and 2 bases at J, with 5 bases between the two ends. Germline CDR1 is MNHEY and CDR2 is SVGEGT. The DNA of the CDR3 is TGTGCCAGCAGTTACTCTCCGGCCTACGAGCAGTACGTC. Translating gives CASSYSPAYEQYV.

A few counts support this clonotype. The gene calls are TRBV7-6 and TRBJ1-2; 7 bases fit TRBD1. With 6 bases clipped from V and 4 bases from J, the junction kept 5 bases outside the gene matches. The CDR3 consists of 13 residues. CDR1 and CDR2 from the germline V gene are SGHVS and FNYEAQ. The chain's CDR3 is CASRSRDSYGYTF. CDR3 DNA sequence: TGTGCCAGCAGGTCGAGGGACAGCTATGGCTACACCTTC. The complete variable domain, with remaining parts taken from reference TRBV7-6 and TRBJ1-2, reads GAGVSQSPRYKVTKRGQDVALRCDPISGHVSLYWYRQALGQGPEFLTYFNYEAQQDKSGLPNDRFSAERPEGSISTLTIQRTEQRDSAMYRCASRSRDSYGYTFGSGTRLTVV.

Concerning this clonotype: Possible read error: a much larger clone is one base away. J is TRBJ1-4 and V is TRBV7-6; D perhaps matches TRBD1 (6 bases). Trimming left V 5 bases short and J 5 bases short, with 12 bases between. CDR1 and CDR2 (germline): SGHVS, FNYEAQ. The CDR3 runs to 14 residues. In DNA form, the CDR3 reads TGTGCCAGCAGCGTCAGGGGCCCCAATGAAAAACTGTTTTTT. Translating gives CASSVRGPNEKLFF.

The chain joins TRBV12-3 or TRBV12-4 to TRBJ2-1; D is possibly TRBD1 (6 bases). The CDR3 extends over 16 amino acids. The V end was cut by 4 bases, the J end by 1 base, with 14 bases between. Here the CDR3 reads CASSSQGLGSYNEQFF. Here the CDR3 DNA reads TGTGCCAGCAGTTCGCAGGGGCTTGGGTCCTACAATGAGCAGTTCTTC.

A few counts support this clonotype. The rearrangement links TRBV7-6 to TRBJ1-2; no reliable D call. In germline, CDR1 is SGHVS, CDR2 FNYEAQ. V lost 4 bases to trimming and J lost 5 bases, with 14 bases between them. The CDR3 runs 14 residues. For the CDR3, the DNA is TGTGCCAGCAGCTCTGGGTTGATAGGGTATGGCTACACCTTC. This sequence encodes CASSSGLIGYGYTF.

This clonotype was counted a few times. The V and J genes are TRBV28 and TRBJ2-3; TRBD2 is a possible D gene (5 bases). V was trimmed by 6 bases and J by 2 bases, leaving 18 bases between them. This CDR3 is built from 16 residues. Germline V lookup: CDR1 MDHEN, CDR2 SYDVKM. The CDR3 DNA reads as TGTGCCAGCAGCCCCTCTGGGCGGGCCTTCACAGATACGCAGTATTTT. Protein: CASSPSGRAFTDTQYF.

This clonotype has only a few counts. V usage is TRBV20-1 and J usage is TRBJ2-1; 9 bases align to TRBD1. The CDR3 has 16 amino acids. CDR1 DFQATT and CDR2 SNEGSKA come from the germline V gene (reference sequence). In nucleotides, the CDR3 is TGCAGCCGACAGGGGGGAAAGGTCATTTTCTACAATGAGCAGTTCTTC. Translated, it gives CSRQGGKVIFYNEQFF.

The chain has TRBV20-1 and TRBJ2-7, with a weak D call TRBD2 (5 bases). V was clipped by 1 base and J by 0 bases, with 13 bases between them. This CDR3 has 15 amino acids. Germline CDR1 DFQATT, CDR2 SNEGSKA (reference sequence). Here the CDR3 reads CSARVVGKASYEQYV. The DNA of the CDR3 is TGCAGTGCTAGAGTGGTCGGGAAAGCCTCCTACGAGCAGTACGTC.

As for this clonotype: A junction end diverges from the germline sequence, so it may reflect a read error. The gene calls are TRBV6-1 and TRBJ2-7; 7 bases are shared with TRBD1. The CDR3 loop spans 17 amino acids. Germline lookup yields CDR1 MNHNS and CDR2 SASEGT. The CDR3 sequence is CTSSEPPSDRSSYEQYF. CDR3 DNA: TGTACCAGCAGTGAACCCCCATCGGACAGGAGCTCCTACGAGCAGTACTTC.

This clonotype was counted between two and nine times. This rearrangement joins TRBV4-3 to TRBJ2-1; D not certain. Trimming pared 3 bases from V and 7 bases from J, leaving 10 bases between. Germline-derived CDR1 and CDR2 are LGHNA and YSLEER. This CDR3 spans 13 amino acids. CDR3 nucleotide sequence: TGCGCCAGCAGCCATGGGGTGGCGAATGAGCAGTTCTTC. It yields the protein CASSHGVANEQFF.

This clonotype was detected ten times or more. This chain joins TRBV7-6 and TRBJ2-1; either TRBD1 or TRBD2 may fit D (5 bases each). Per germline, CDR1 SGHVS and CDR2 FNYEAQ. CDR3 length: 16 residues. Trimming removed 2 bases from V and 3 bases from J, with 14 bases in between. CDR3 protein: CASSLTPQGVYNEQFF. The CDR3 nucleotides are TGTGCCAGCAGCTTAACACCCCAGGGAGTCTACAATGAGCAGTTCTTC. Full variable domain (remainder filled in from reference TRBV7-6 and TRBJ2-1): GAGVSQSPRYKVTKRGQDVALRCDPISGHVSLYWYRQALGQGPEFLTYFNYEAQQDKSGLPNDRFSAERPEGSISTLTIQRTEQRDSAMYRCASSLTPQGVYNEQFFGPGTRLTVL.

The chain has TRBV19 and TRBJ2-5; 7 bases fit TRBD1. CDR1 is LNHDA and CDR2 is SQIVND in the germline V gene (reference sequence). The V and J ends lost 6 bases and 5 bases, in that order; junction bases with no gene match: 15. This CDR3 region has 16 residues. CDR3 residues: CASSNFRDSERETQYF. The DNA of the CDR3 is TGTGCCAGTAGCAACTTCCGGGACAGTGAAAGGGAGACCCAGTACTTC.

This clonotype was counted a few times. V usage is TRBV7-2 and J usage is TRBJ1-4; a possible D gene is TRBD1 (6 bases). Germline CDR1 reads SGHTA; CDR2 reads FQGNSA. The CDR3 runs 15 residues. The V gene lost 5 bases and the J gene lost 4 bases, with 14 bases spanning the gap. The CDR3 reads CASSRGGLGNEKLFF. CDR3 nucleotide sequence: TGTGCCAGCAGCCGAGGGGGGCTCGGTAATGAAAAACTGTTTTTT.

In this sample, this clonotype turned up many times. This chain uses TRBV7-2 with TRBJ1-2, with D perhaps TRBD1 (6 bases). The CDR3 has 15 residues. Germline CDR1 is SGHTA and CDR2 is FQGNSA. Trimming left V 1 base short and J 2 bases short, with 11 bases between. The CDR3 spells CASSLGGAPNYGYTF. DNA of the CDR3: TGTGCCAGCAGCTTAGGGGGGGCCCCGAACTATGGCTACACCTTC. Full variable domain (outside the CDR3, taken from reference TRBV7-2 and TRBJ1-2): GAGVSQSPSNKVTEKGKDVELRCDPISGHTALYWYRQSLGQGLEFLIYFQGNSAPDKSGLPSDRFSAERTGGSVSTLTIQRTQQEDSAVYLCASSLGGAPNYGYTFGSGTRLTVV.